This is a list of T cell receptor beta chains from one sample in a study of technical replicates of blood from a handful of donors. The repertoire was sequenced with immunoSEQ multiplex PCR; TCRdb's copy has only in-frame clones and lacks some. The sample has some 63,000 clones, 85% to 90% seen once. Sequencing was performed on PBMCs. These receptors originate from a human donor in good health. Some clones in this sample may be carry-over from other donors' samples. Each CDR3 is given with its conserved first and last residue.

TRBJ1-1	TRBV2	CASSDPTGLSRTEAFF
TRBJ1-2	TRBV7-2	CASSPGQARGYTF
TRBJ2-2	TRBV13	CASSLGHRVAGELFF
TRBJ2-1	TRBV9	CASSVALAGYNEQFF
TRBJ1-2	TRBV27	CASSSQTSTNYGYTF
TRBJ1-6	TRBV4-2	CASSQETHGSRSPLHF
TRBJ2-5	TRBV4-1	CASSQGDRKETQYF
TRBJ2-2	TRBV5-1	CASSTLGGLGGELFF
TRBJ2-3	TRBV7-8	CASSPPQGKADTQYF
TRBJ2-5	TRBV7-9	CASSYSGLGGGASETQYF
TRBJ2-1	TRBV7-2	CASRPGTSGTSEQFF
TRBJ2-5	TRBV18	CASSPFGTGKETQYF
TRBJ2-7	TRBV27	CASSFSVSVPKYF
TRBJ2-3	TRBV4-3	CASSQWIASTDTQYF
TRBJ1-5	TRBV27	CARSGWGRDQPQHF
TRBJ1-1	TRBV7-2	CASSLNRGLNTEAFF
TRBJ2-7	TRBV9	CASSAWDRGDSYEQYF
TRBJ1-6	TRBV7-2	CASSSGMGSPLHF
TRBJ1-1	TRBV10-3	CAIRGQGNTEAFF
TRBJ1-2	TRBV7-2	CASSAGTGINGYTF
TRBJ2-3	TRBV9	CASSVRVASTDTQYF
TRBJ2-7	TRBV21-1	CASSKGQAVIYEQYF
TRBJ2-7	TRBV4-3	CASSQDKYTDYEQYF
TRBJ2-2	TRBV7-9	CASSLSGTVYTGELFF
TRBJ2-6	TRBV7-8	CASSSRELSGANVLTF
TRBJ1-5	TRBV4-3	CASSQDQGRGQPQHF
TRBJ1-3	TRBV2	CASSLSGNTIYF
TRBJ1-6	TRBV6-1	CAGQGEFGSPLHF
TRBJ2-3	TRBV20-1	CSARIADTQYF
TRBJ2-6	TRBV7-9	CASSPRTGGAGANVLTF
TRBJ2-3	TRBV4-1	CASSQIGGAGTDTQYF
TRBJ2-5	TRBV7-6	CASSGTSFYQYF
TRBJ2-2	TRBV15	CAIGGLAGGHGELFF
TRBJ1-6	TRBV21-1	CASSNWGHHNSPLHF
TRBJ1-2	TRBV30	CAWSDNPIYGYTF
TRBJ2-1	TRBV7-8	CASSPVAGGLYNEQFF
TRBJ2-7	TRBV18	CASSLSGEQYF
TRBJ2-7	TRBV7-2	CASSKTGTSGTYEQYF
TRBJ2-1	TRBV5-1	CASSGGDRVPYNEQFF
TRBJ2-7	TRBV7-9	CASSLVSAEVYEQYF
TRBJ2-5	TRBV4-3	CASSPGLAGGRGETQYF
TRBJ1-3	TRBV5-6	CASSLGGLTGNTIYF
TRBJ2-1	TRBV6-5	CASRRTGRTYNEQFF
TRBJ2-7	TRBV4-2	CASSQEGRGDAYEQYF
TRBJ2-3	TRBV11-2	CASASGASTDTQYF
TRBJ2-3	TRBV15	CATSRDGTRGVTDTQYF